The 14 T cell receptor beta chains presented below share a single source sample, sequenced in a study of PD-L1 blockade in urothelial cancer. Profiling relied on immunoSEQ multiplex PCR, and the TCRdb table lists in-frame clones only, not all of them. The sample consists of 70,000 to 90,000 clones, around 85% of them appearing once. Time point meaning: pretreatment peripheral blood. The specimen was PBMCs, collected around atezolizumab (anti-PD-L1) treatment. The receptors were sampled from a man between 60 and 75 years old with urothelial cancer.

The table lists this clone with a few counts. This chain joins TRBV19 and TRBJ2-7; TRBD1 aligns across 9 bases. This CDR3 has 14 amino acids. V shed 3 bases, J shed 5 bases, and the junction held 5 bases outside the gene matches. Germline V lookup: CDR1 LNHDA, CDR2 SQIVND (reference sequence). CDR3 nucleotide sequence: TGTGCCAGTAGTATCCAGACAGGGGGGAACGAGCAGTACTTC. It encodes CASSIQTGGNEQYF.

The rearrangement joins TRBV7-3 to TRBJ2-5; 12 positions match TRBD2. The CDR3 loop spans 18 amino acids. CDR1 SGHTA and CDR2 FQGTGA come from the germline V gene. V lost 2 bases, J lost 5 bases, and 12 bases stayed unmatched. The CDR3, as DNA: TGTGCCAGCAGCTTAGCCCCTCTGACTAGCGGGAGATGGGAGACCCAGTACTTC. Protein: CASSLAPLTSGRWETQYF.

The V call is TRBV7-6, the J call TRBJ1-1, with D possibly being TRBD1 (5 bases). With 8 bases removed from V and 5 bases from J, the gap between germline ends came to 15 bases. The CDR3 sequence is 13 residues long. Germline V CDR1 and CDR2: SGHVS, FNYEAQ. The CDR3 bases are TGTGCCAGCGCTCAGGGCTTAGAGACTGAAGCTTTCTTT. Protein product: CASAQGLETEAFF.

The chain couples TRBV19 to TRBJ2-7; the match to TRBD1 covers 7 bases. CDR3 size: 14 residues. V lost 5 bases and J lost 2; bases outside the gene matches: 6. Germline CDR1 LNHDA, CDR2 SQIVND (reference sequence). The CDR3 spells CASSSGTAPYEQYF. The CDR3 DNA sequence: TGTGCCAGTAGTTCCGGGACAGCTCCCTACGAGCAGTACTTC.

V and J are TRBV5-6 and TRBJ2-4, with 8 positions matching TRBD1. The CDR3 is 14 residues long. Germline V gene lookup returns CDR1 SGHDT and CDR2 YYEEEE. V lost 5 bases to trimming and J lost 7 bases; unmatched junction nucleotides: 8. The CDR3 spells CASRRTGRMNIQYF. In DNA, the CDR3 is TGTGCCAGCAGGCGGACAGGGAGGATGAACATTCAGTACTTC.

The chain employs TRBV30 and TRBJ2-7; 7 bases map to TRBD2. The CDR3 has 12 residues. V lost 5 bases and J lost 6; bases outside the gene matches: 7. The germline V gene encodes CDR1 GTSNPN and CDR2 SVGIG (reference sequence). CDR3 residues: CAWRHSSGEQYF. In DNA form, the CDR3 reads TGTGCCTGGCGCCACTCTAGCGGCGAGCAGTACTTC.

This clone was counted a few times. The V call is TRBV6-6, the J call TRBJ1-5, with 7 positions matching TRBD1. The CDR3 contains 13 residues. V was pared by 7 bases and J by 6 bases, with 6 bases of the junction left unmatched. Germline V lookup: CDR1 MNHNY, CDR2 SVGAGI (reference sequence). The CDR3 region is CASIDRVRQPQHF. The CDR3 DNA reads as TGTGCCAGCATCGACAGGGTCCGTCAGCCCCAGCATTTT.

This chain joins TRBV7-9 and TRBJ2-7, with D unresolved. CDR3 length equals 14 residues. Trimming took 1 base from V and 2 from J, leaving 9 bases between them. Germline V gene sequence: CDR1 SEHNR, CDR2 FQNEAQ (reference sequence). DNA for the CDR3: TGTGCCAGCAGCTTAGATCTGGCCCCCTACGAGCAGTACTTC. Translated, it gives CASSLDLAPYEQYF.

This clone is a singleton in its sample. The chain has TRBV30 and TRBJ2-7; possible D gene TRBD2, 5 bases. V was cut by 3 bases and J by 3 bases, with 18 bases left in between. Germline CDR1 GTSNPN, CDR2 SVGIG (reference sequence). This CDR3 has 15 amino acids. The CDR3 spells CAWRSVRGSYYEQYF. CDR3 sequence (DNA): TGTGCCTGGAGGTCGGTCCGAGGGAGCTACTACGAGCAGTACTTC.

The chain links TRBV4-3 to TRBJ2-7; TRBD1 matches at 7 bases. With 3 bases clipped from V and 1 base from J, the junction kept 6 bases outside the gene matches. Per germline, CDR1 LGHNA and CDR2 YSLEER. This CDR3 is 15 amino acids long. The chain's CDR3 is CASSQDPGQSYEQYF. CDR3 nucleotide sequence: TGCGCCAGCAGCCAGGACCCGGGACAGTCCTACGAGCAGTACTTC.

This clone was seen a single time. The junction departs from germline at one end; a sequencing error may be responsible. The chain employs TRBV4-1 and TRBJ2-5; 9 bases are shared with TRBD1. Per germline, CDR1 MGHRA and CDR2 YSYEKL. The length of the CDR3 is 15 residues. The CDR3 region is CASSQPRGTGRTLHF. For the CDR3, the DNA is TGCGCCAGCAGCCAACCCAGGGGGACAGGGAGGACACTTCACTTC.

The CDR3 loop reads CARPRWAPRLREQYF. CDR3 in DNA: TGTGCCAGGCCCCGCTGGGCACCAAGGTTGCGCGAGCAGTACTTC. The V and J genes are TRBV9 and TRBJ2-7; D ambiguous. The V and J ends lost 8 bases and 6 bases respectively, with 24 bases between them. Germline V gene data show CDR1 as SGDLS and CDR2 as YYNGEE. The length of the CDR3 is 15 residues.

The V gene is TRBV27, the J gene TRBJ1-2, with TRBD1 matching 9 bases. Germline CDR1 and CDR2: MNHEY and SMNVEV (reference sequence). This CDR3 is 16 amino acids long. Trimming at V came to 5 bases and at J to 2 bases, leaving 9 bases not matched to a gene. CDR3 region: CASSPNNRGPNYGYTF. Here the CDR3 DNA reads TGTGCCAGCAGTCCCAACAACAGGGGGCCCAACTATGGCTACACCTTC.

In its sample, this clone was seen once. This chain uses TRBV5-4 with TRBJ2-7; 9 nucleotides match TRBD1. V dropped 4 bases and J dropped 4; count of bases not matched to a gene: 9. CDR3 length: 15 residues. Germline CDR1 is SGHNT and CDR2 is YYREEE (reference sequence). Here the CDR3 DNA reads TGTGCCAGCAGCCCAGGGACAGGGATAAGGTACGAGCAGTACTTC. Translated, it gives CASSPGTGIRYEQYF.